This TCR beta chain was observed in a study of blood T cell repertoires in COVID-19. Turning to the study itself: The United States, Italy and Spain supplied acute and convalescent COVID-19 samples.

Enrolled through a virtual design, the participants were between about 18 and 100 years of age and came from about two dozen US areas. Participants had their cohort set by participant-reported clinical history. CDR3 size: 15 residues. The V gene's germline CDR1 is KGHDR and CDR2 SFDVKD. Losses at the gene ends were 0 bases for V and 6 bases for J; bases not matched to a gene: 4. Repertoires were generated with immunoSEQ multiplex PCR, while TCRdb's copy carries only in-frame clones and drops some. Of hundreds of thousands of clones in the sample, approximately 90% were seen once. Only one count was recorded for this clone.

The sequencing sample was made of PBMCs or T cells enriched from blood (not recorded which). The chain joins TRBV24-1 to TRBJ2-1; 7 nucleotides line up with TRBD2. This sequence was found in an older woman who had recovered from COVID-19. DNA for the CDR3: TGTGCCACCAGTGATTTGGGACTAGGTATCAATGAGCAGTTCTTC. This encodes CATSDLGLGINEQFF.